The sequence of this TCR beta chain was determined in a study of T cell clonality in common variable immunodeficiency. This clone was seen a handful of times. Read coverage stops 3 residues before the CDR3 terminus; the germline J gene supplies the remainder. The CDR3 covers 15 residues. Germline CDR1 is SNHLY and CDR2 is FYNNEI. The J segment lost 0 bases and the V segment lost 5 bases, leaving 7 bases of the junction unmatched. Control and CVID samples contributed equal amounts of genomic DNA. Sequencing was performed with immunoSEQ multiplex PCR; in TCRdb, only in-frame clones are kept and a portion is missing. This sample carries some 60,000 clones and no singletons, and 1.5% to 2% goes to the top ten.

The clonotype originates from a person aged 18 to 69 in good health. The J gene is TRBJ2-7, the V gene TRBV2; TRBD1 agrees at 7 bases. The material sequenced was peripheral blood mononuclear cells. CDR3 in amino acids: CASSLRQGLSYEQYF. Incomplete CDR3 DNA: TGTGCCAGCAGTCTGAGACAGGGTCTCTCCTACGAG.